This T cell receptor (beta chain) was observed in a study of control samples from healthy donors and cancer patients. V lost 3 bases and J lost 8, with 15 bases in between. This CDR3 spans 14 amino acids. Germline V gene lookup returns CDR1 KGHDR and CDR2 SFDVKD. The protocol was immunoSEQ multiplex PCR, while the TCRdb copy is restricted to in-frame clones and leaves out a portion. The sample lists 85,000 to 90,000 clones; about 89% were seen once. The sample taken for sequencing was PBMCs. The rearrangement links TRBV24-1 to TRBJ1-2; D gene unclear. The sequence derives from a woman aged 45 to 65 with colorectal cancer. CDR3 bases: TGTGCCACCAGTGATCAATCTGACTATCTGGGCTACACCTTC. This sequence encodes CATSDQSDYLGYTF.